The 26 T cell receptor beta chains below come from one sample, sequenced in a study of CD8 T cells in Susac syndrome. An input of roughly 0.5 to 1 ug of RNA was subjected to reverse transcription using random hexamers. One entry per CDR3 protein, called by TCRdb with MiXCR from the immunoSEQ multiplex PCR reads. The sample lists more than 95,000 distinct CDR3 sequences, 90% to 95% occurring once. Sequencing was carried out using CD4+ T cells from PBMCs. The receptors shown here come from a human donor with multiple sclerosis.

The chain is built from TRBV7-2 and TRBJ1-1; D is uncertain. This CDR3 has 12 amino acids. Trimming shortened V by 3 bases and J by 1 base, and 3 bases separated the two germline ends. Germline assignment: CDR1 SGHTA and CDR2 FQGNSA. The CDR3 here is CASSFTNTEAFF. The DNA for the CDR3 is TGTGCCAGCAGCTTTACGAACACTGAAGCTTTCTTT. The whole variable domain, filled in from reference TRBV7-2 and TRBJ1-1, reads GAGVSQSPSNKVTEKGKDVELRCDPISGHTALYWYRQSLGQGLEFLIYFQGNSAPDKSGLPSDRFSAERTGGSVSTLTIQRTQQEDSAVYLCASSFTNTEAFFGQGTRLTVV.

The gene calls are TRBV7-3 and TRBJ1-1; 8 bases agree with TRBD1. The junction had 2 bases not matched to a gene; V was cut back by 5 bases and J by 0 bases. CDR3 size: 14 residues. Germline loops: CDR1 SGHTA, CDR2 FQGTGA. The CDR3 DNA reads as TGTGCCAGCAGCGAACAGGGGGTGAACACTGAAGCTTTCTTT. This codes for CASSEQGVNTEAFF.

This chain links TRBV19 with TRBJ2-3, with TRBD2 identical over 13 bases. The V gene end was trimmed by 6 bases and the J gene end by 3 bases; junction bases not matched to a gene: 6. Germline CDR1 and CDR2: LNHDA and SQIVND (reference sequence). There are 16 residues in the CDR3. The DNA of the CDR3 is TGTGCCAGTAGACTAGCGGGGGGGATTTTGACAGATACGCAGTATTTT. Translated, it gives CASRLAGGILTDTQYF.

The chain employs TRBV28 and TRBJ2-1; D gene ambiguous. Trimming cost V 2 bases and J 7 bases, with 6 bases left between them. The CDR3 runs 12 residues. Germline CDR1 reads MDHEN; CDR2 reads SYDVKM. In nucleotides, the CDR3 is TGTGCCAGCAGTTTAACGACGAATGAGCAGTTCTTC. This sequence encodes CASSLTTNEQFF.

The chain combines TRBV7-3 with TRBJ1-1; 8 positions agree with TRBD1. This CDR3 has 15 amino acids. Germline loops: CDR1 SGHTA, CDR2 FQGTGA. The V segment lost 1 base and the J segment 1 base; nucleotides outside the gene matches: 2. CDR3 amino acids: CASSLSGQGNTEAFF. CDR3 DNA: TGTGCCAGCAGCTTAAGTGGACAGGGGAACACTGAAGCTTTCTTT.

The gene calls are TRBV7-3 and TRBJ2-1; D is uncertain. The V end was cut by 5 bases, the J end by 0 bases, with 11 bases between. Germline V gene data show CDR1 as SGHTA and CDR2 as FQGTGA. The CDR3 is 15 residues long. CDR3 residues: CASSPTISSYNEQFF. Here the CDR3 DNA reads TGTGCCAGCAGCCCTACGATCAGCTCCTACAATGAGCAGTTCTTC. Filled out from reference TRBV7-3 and TRBJ2-1, the complete variable domain reads GAGVSQTPSNKVTEKGKYVELRCDPISGHTALYWYRQSLGQGPEFLIYFQGTGAADDSGLPNDRFFAVRPEGSVSTLKIQRTERGDSAVYLCASSPTISSYNEQFFGPGTRLTVL.

This chain links TRBV6-2 or TRBV6-3 with TRBJ2-2, with 14 bases fitting TRBD2. The germline V gene has CDR1 MNHEY and CDR2 SVGEGT. The V and J ends lost 8 bases and 4 bases, in that order; junction bases with no gene match: 6. The CDR3 loop spans 16 amino acids. CDR3 in amino acids: CASHGLAGGGTGELFF. The CDR3 bases are TGTGCCAGCCATGGACTAGCGGGGGGCGGCACCGGGGAGCTGTTTTTT.

Here the CDR3 DNA reads TGCAGCGTTGGTATACAGGCGGCGACTGAAGCTTTCTTT. This gives the protein CSVGIQAATEAFF. The chain recombines TRBV29-1 with TRBJ1-1; a weak D match, TRBD1 (5 bases). Trimming pared 4 bases from V and 5 bases from J, leaving 14 bases between. CDR3 length: 13 amino acids. Germline V gene lookup returns CDR1 SQVTM and CDR2 ANQGSEA.

CDR3 sequence: CSVGETGPYEQYF. CDR3 DNA: TGCAGCGTTGGGGAGACAGGGCCCTACGAGCAGTACTTC. V and J are TRBV29-1 and TRBJ2-7; 7 bases align to TRBD1. The junction had 5 bases not matched to a gene; V was cut back by 4 bases and J by 2 bases. Germline lookup yields CDR1 SQVTM and CDR2 ANQGSEA. This CDR3 is built from 13 residues.

The chain has TRBV7-2 and TRBJ1-4; D call uncertain. The V and J ends lost 2 bases and 5 bases respectively, with 9 bases between them. Germline assignment: CDR1 SGHTA and CDR2 FQGNSA. This CDR3 region has 14 residues. The CDR3 nucleotides are TGTGCCAGCAGCTTAACAGCTAAGAATGAAAAACTGTTTTTT. Its translation: CASSLTAKNEKLFF.

The V gene is TRBV6-1, the J gene TRBJ2-2, with D possibly TRBD1 on 6 matching bases. V shed 4 bases and J shed 4 bases, with 10 bases lying between them. The CDR3 runs 14 residues. The germline CDR1 and CDR2 sequences are MNHNS and SASEGT. The CDR3, as DNA: TGTGCCAGCAGTGTGGCCAGGGGCACCGGGGAGCTGTTTTTT. Translated: CASSVARGTGELFF.

This chain links TRBV5-1 with TRBJ1-2, with D perhaps TRBD1 (6 bases). The CDR3 has 17 residues. Germline V gene sequence: CDR1 SGHRS, CDR2 YFSETQ. Between the trimmed V and J ends, which lost 4 bases and 6 bases, there was a span of 25 bases. The CDR3 region is CASSLTGGSGGLNGYTF. CDR3 coding DNA: TGCGCCAGCAGCCTGACCGGGGGTTCGGGGGGCCTCAATGGCTACACCTTC. The entire variable domain, with the rest obtained from reference TRBV5-1 and TRBJ1-2, is as follows: KAGVTQTPRYLIKTRGQQVTLSCSPISGHRSVSWYQQTPGQGLQFLFEYFSETQRNKGNFPGRFSGRQFSNSRSEMNVSTLELGDSALYLCASSLTGGSGGLNGYTFGSGTRLTVV.

The rearrangement uses TRBV28 and TRBJ1-2, with 8 bases aligning to TRBD1. The CDR3 is 12 amino acids. The ends lost 7 bases at V and 9 bases at J; junction bases unmatched: 7. CDR1 is MDHEN and CDR2 is SYDVKM in the germline V gene. DNA for the CDR3: TGTGCCAGCACGTCCCGGACAGGGCGCTACACCTTC. It specifies CASTSRTGRYTF.

This clonotype was found a few times. This CDR3 reads CASSQILGLGELFF. The DNA for the CDR3 is TGTGCCAGCAGCCAAATCCTTGGCCTCGGGGAGCTGTTTTTT. The chain joins TRBV3-1 to TRBJ2-2; unclear D gene. The V gene lost 2 bases and the J gene lost 7 bases, with 11 bases spanning the gap. Germline assignment: CDR1 LGHDT and CDR2 YNNKEL (reference sequence). The CDR3 contains 14 residues.

This clonotype was detected once. The gene calls are TRBV19 and TRBJ1-1, with D unresolved. The V end was cut by 7 bases, the J end by 6 bases, with 9 bases between. CDR3 length: 11 residues. CDR1 and CDR2 (germline): LNHDA, SQIVND (reference sequence). The CDR3 is CASIGWPEAFF. The DNA for the CDR3 is TGTGCCAGTATAGGCTGGCCTGAAGCTTTCTTT.

The rearrangement joins TRBV11-1 to TRBJ2-5; D is possibly TRBD2 (7 bases). CDR3 size: 15 residues. Germline V lookup: CDR1 SGHAT, CDR2 FQDESV (reference sequence). Trimming stripped 5 bases from V and 5 bases from J, with 18 bases between. CDR3: CASSQGGGVKETQYF. The CDR3 DNA reads as TGTGCCAGCAGCCAGGGAGGGGGAGTGAAGGAGACCCAGTACTTC.

The V call is TRBV20-1, the J call TRBJ2-7; 14 positions match TRBD2. Germline CDR1 DFQATT, CDR2 SNEGSKA (reference sequence). The CDR3 is made up of 15 amino acids. J was trimmed by 2 bases and V by 5 bases; bases with no gene match: 5. The CDR3 nucleotides are TGCAGTGCTCCGAGACTAGCGGGGGGGACCTACGAGCAGTACTTC. Translated: CSAPRLAGGTYEQYF.

The V gene is TRBV5-4, the J gene TRBJ2-5, with 8 nucleotides matching TRBD2. This CDR3 comprises 15 residues. Germline-derived CDR1 and CDR2 are SGHNT and YYREEE (reference sequence). V gave up 4 bases and J gave up 5 bases; unmatched junction bases: 10. CDR3 in DNA: TGTGCCAGCAGCGTCAACGGGGGGGCTGAGGAGACCCAGTACTTC. This sequence encodes CASSVNGGAEETQYF.

The chain uses TRBV7-9 and TRBJ2-1, with D unresolved. V lost 1 base to trimming and J lost 4 bases, with 8 bases between them. The V gene's germline CDR1 is SEHNR and CDR2 FQNEAQ (reference sequence). CDR3 size: 14 residues. The DNA of the CDR3 is TGTGCCAGCAGCTTAGGCCAGTCTTACAATGAGCAGTTCTTC. Translation: CASSLGQSYNEQFF.

The genes are TRBV14 and TRBJ2-3; perhaps TRBD2 as D (6 bases). V lost 0 bases and J lost 9, with 13 bases in between. The length of the CDR3 is 14 residues. The germline gives CDR1 SGHDN, CDR2 FVKESK. The CDR3 here is CASSQDDNGGTQYF. The CDR3 nucleotides read TGTGCCAGCAGCCAAGATGATAACGGGGGAACGCAGTATTTT. The complete variable domain, with remaining parts taken from reference TRBV14 and TRBJ2-3, reads EAGVTQFPSHSVIEKGQTVTLRCDPISGHDNLYWYRRVMGKEIKFLLHFVKESKQDESGMPNNRFLAERTGGTYSTLKVQPAELEDSGVYFCASSQDDNGGTQYFGPGTRLTVL.

The CDR3 bases are TGTGCCAGCAGCTTCGATCCCCGCACAGATACGCAGTATTTT. Translated: CASSFDPRTDTQYF. The rearrangement joins TRBV7-9 to TRBJ2-3, with D uncertain. V lost 3 bases, J lost 1 base, and 8 bases lay in between. This CDR3 has 14 residues. Germline V gene data show CDR1 as SEHNR and CDR2 as FQNEAQ (reference sequence). The full variable domain, in which reference TRBV7-9 and TRBJ2-3 provide the parts outside the CDR3, is DTGVSQNPRHKITKRGQNVTFRCDPISEHNRLYWYRQTLGQGPEFLTYFQNEAQLEKSRLLSDRFSAERPKGSFSTLEIQRTEQGDSAMYLCASSFDPRTDTQYFGPGTRLTVL.

This clonotype is a singleton in its sample. The V gene is TRBV6-2 or TRBV6-3, the J gene TRBJ2-7, with D possibly TRBD1 on 6 matching bases. Per germline, CDR1 MNHEY and CDR2 SVGEGT. The CDR3 has 13 amino acids. V lost 6 bases, J lost 4 bases, and 13 bases lay in between. The DNA for the CDR3 is TGTGCCAGCAGCAAGACAGGAACTTACGAGCAGTACTTC. It is translated as CASSKTGTYEQYF.

The V call is TRBV2, the J call TRBJ1-1; D call uncertain. There are 15 residues in the CDR3. Trimming took 4 bases from V and 1 from J, leaving 13 bases between them. Looked up from germline, CDR1 is SNHLY and CDR2 is FYNNEI. CDR3 coding DNA: TGTGCCAGCAGTGTAGTCCGGGTTGGGAACACTGAAGCTTTCTTT. The encoded protein is CASSVVRVGNTEAFF.

The rearrangement uses TRBV6-2 or TRBV6-3 and TRBJ1-1; the D gene is possibly TRBD1 (6 bases). Trimming stripped 8 bases from V and 4 bases from J, with 17 bases between. The V gene's germline CDR1 is MNHEY and CDR2 SVGEGT. CDR3 length equals 14 residues. This chain's CDR3 is CASYWDILGTEAFF. CDR3 DNA sequence: TGTGCCAGCTATTGGGACATCCTAGGCACTGAAGCTTTCTTT.

This rearrangement joins TRBV9 to TRBJ1-1, with D hard to call. V gave up 4 bases and J gave up 6 bases, with 10 bases separating them. CDR3 size: 12 residues. Germline loops: CDR1 SGDLS, CDR2 YYNGEE. The CDR3 DNA follows: TGTGCCAGCAGCCGCCATAGTGCTGAAGCTTTCTTT. Protein product: CASSRHSAEAFF.

The chain is built from TRBV18 and TRBJ1-2, with D unclear. The CDR3 contains 14 residues. Germline loops: CDR1 KGHSH, CDR2 LQKENI. Trimming pared 0 bases from V and 4 bases from J, leaving 9 bases between. CDR3: CASSPPVQAYGYTF. In nucleotides, the CDR3 is TGTGCCAGCTCACCACCGGTCCAGGCCTATGGCTACACCTTC.